This T cell receptor (beta chain) was identified in a study of T cell responses to AZD1222 COVID-19 vaccine (dated by TCRdb to the early 2020s). In terms of the full investigation: TCR sequencing was performed for approximately 240 trial participants, of whom 207 were given two doses of AZD1222 and around 25 were given two doses of MenACWY control vaccine. Trial participants were enrolled by age into subgroups of 18-55, 56-69 and 70-plus years, and 148, 28 and 57 TCR-sequenced participants, respectively, were included in these subgroups.

The germline V gene encodes CDR1 KGHSH and CDR2 LQKENI. The junction shows trimming of 3 bases on V and 5 bases on J, plus 11 bases between the germline ends. CDR3 length: 14 amino acids, cysteine to phenylalanine. The retained sequence is limited to the CDR3, 42 bases, with the frame set at the first base. Regarding this clone: The clone's antigen remains unknown. No clone much larger than this one lies a single base away; base qualities are absent.

The CDR3 regions of human TCRbeta chains were analyzed by immunosequencing. Under the source paper's analysis protocol: TCRs in the repertoires were compared against a reference library of SARS-CoV-2-specific TCRs that had been generated with the MIRA antigen-specificity platform. Breadth was defined as the fraction of unique TCRs that were SARS-CoV-2-associated. Depth was defined as the fraction of total T cells that were SARS-CoV-2-associated. Using the MIRA data, each spike-specific TCR was assigned both to the spike region to which the TCR was reactive and to a CD4 or CD8 class. Log10-transformed breadth and depth values were compared by one-way ANOVA with Sidak's multiple comparisons tests. TCRdb stores this immuneACCESS table with in-frame sequences only. Part of the clones is absent; in the studies checked, under half of the shortfall reflects unresolved V genes, and no reason is known for the rest. Clonal size and the V and J genes are those of that table, whereas D and trimming came from the DNA. The sample profile shows about 120,000 clones; about nine tenths of them were found once. The ten largest account for approximately 2.5% of the sample.

The meaning of the sample's time point label: about 28 days (+/-7) after the second vaccine dose. AZD1222 recipients whose second dose came at about 4 weeks and those whose second dose came at about 12 weeks were combined into one group, since spike-specific TCR depth and breadth did not differ between the two schedules. The vaccinee samples were drawn from two UK trials, COV001 and COV002, one of which was a single-blind randomized controlled phase 2/3 trial testing AZD1222 (ChAdOx1 nCoV-19) in healthy adults. For TCRbeta chain sequencing, PBMC samples were collected from trial participants at day 0 and at day 28 after the second dose. On the study overall, not on this receptor specifically: Participants were mostly white British and included more females than males, and it was suggested by the authors that clonal diversity may have been underestimated. No day 14 peak-response samples were available, so repertoires were characterized only after the peak T cell response. Conclusions about previously exposed vaccinees are limited because only a handful of AZD1222 recipients were SARS-CoV-2 seropositive at baseline. Nearly half of unique spike-specific TCRs reportedly recognized epitopes outside regions mutated in the B.1.351 and B.1.1.7 variants. After two AZD1222 doses, both the breadth and the depth of spike-specific TCRs were significantly higher than at day 0 and than in MenACWY recipients. The 56-69-year group was small, and its depth increase did not reach significance, likely because of low power. CD4 TCRs associated with the vaccine covered the entire spike protein, and the dominant responses were in regions 160-218 and 743-854.

The chain couples TRBV18 to TRBJ1-5; TRBD1 is perhaps the D gene, given 5 matching bases. The input for sequencing was peripheral blood, taken 28 days after the second AZD1222 dose. The clonotype comes from an adult who received the AZD1222 COVID-19 vaccine. The nucleotide sequence is TGTGCCAGCTCACCGGGACCAGATGATCAGCCCCAGCATTTT. Its protein product is CASSPGPDDQPQHF.